This TCR beta chain was recorded in a study of blood T cell repertoires in COVID-19. Study-wide background: In each case, the material was cDNA or gDNA derived from T cells, B-cell-depleted T cells, or PBMCs.

TCRdb's copy holds only in-frame clones and misses some; the assay was immunoSEQ multiplex PCR. The sample shows hundreds of thousands of clones, approximately 83% of them seen only once. The CDR3 has 20 residues. Trimming cost V 2 bases and J 6 bases; bases outside gene matches: 15. CDR1 KGHDR and CDR2 SFDVKD come from the germline V gene. The clonotype was recovered from a woman aged 25 to 39 who had recovered from COVID-19. Sequencing was carried out using peripheral blood. The V gene is TRBV24-1, the J gene TRBJ2-2; the match to TRBD1 covers 12 bases. In nucleotides, the CDR3 is TGTGCCACCAGTGATTCGAGGGACAGGGGGCACGGTGAAAGATCCGGGGAGCTGTTTTTT. Protein sequence: CATSDSRDRGHGERSGELFF.